This section outlines one T cell receptor (beta chain) sequence together with its context. Ophthalmopathy was moderately-to-severely active, CAS at least 3, NOSPECS at least 4, lasting under 3 months. Pregnant or lactating patients and those with other autoimmune diseases or uncontrolled infections were excluded. Diagnosis was based on clinical symptoms, serum thyroxine, TRAb, thyroid ultrasound and orbital computed tomography. RNA transcripts yielded amplified TCR beta CDR3 regions. The workflow started with a first-round RT-PCR run with HTBI primers and then moved on to a second-round multiplex PCR. TCRdb re-called the multiplex PCR reads through MiXCR, storing one row per CDR3 protein. The table lists 650,000 to 900,000 distinct CDR3 sequences, approximately 40% of them singletons. The CDR3 is made up of 16 amino acids. CDR1 and CDR2 (germline): MNHEY, SVGAGI. V gave up 5 bases and J gave up 3 bases; unmatched junction bases: 5.

This entry belongs to a study of Graves' ophthalmopathy and Graves' hyperthyroidism. The TCR comes from an adult man with Graves' ophthalmopathy. The sample was peripheral blood. The chain joins TRBV6-5 to TRBJ2-2, with 11 bases identical to TRBD2. The CDR3 DNA sequence: TGTGCCAGCAGTGGGATGGGACTAGCGGACACCGGGGAGCTGTTTTTT. It is translated as CASSGMGLADTGELFF.